This TCR beta chain was found in a study of cytomegalovirus exposure and HLA in healthy donors. 60 Vbeta and 13 Jbeta primers were used in PCR. Sequencing used immunoSEQ multiplex PCR; TCRdb keeps in-frame clones, though not all of them. The table for this sample gives about 64,000 clones. CDR1 is SGHRS, CDR2 YFSETQ, per germline. The germline V and J ends were trimmed by 10 bases and 6 bases, with 22 bases remaining between them. This CDR3 spans 14 amino acids. The chain couples TRBV5-1 to TRBJ1-2; D is possibly TRBD1 (6 bases). Material: PBMCs. The sequence derives from a woman aged 18-30 years in good health and CMV-seronegative. The CDR3 is CASGLGGAVDGYTF. DNA for the CDR3: TGCGCCTCAGGACTGGGGGGGGCAGTCGATGGCTACACCTTC. The entire variable domain, with the rest obtained from reference TRBV5-1 and TRBJ1-2, is as follows: KAGVTQTPRYLIKTRGQQVTLSCSPISGHRSVSWYQQTPGQGLQFLFEYFSETQRNKGNFPGRFSGRQFSNSRSEMNVSTLELGDSALYLCASGLGGAVDGYTFGSGTRLTVV.